Shown below are 2 T cell receptor beta chains from a single sample sequenced in a study of T cell responses to AZD1222 COVID-19 vaccine. Sequencing used immunoSEQ multiplex PCR; TCRdb keeps in-frame clones, though not all of them. The sample lists 90,000 to 110,000 clones, more than 75% occurring once. The sample here was peripheral blood, taken on day 0 of AZD1222 vaccination. These receptors were collected from an adult in good health.

This clone has only one observation. This chain links TRBV27 with TRBJ1-6, with D maybe TRBD1 (5 bases). The CDR3 runs 16 residues. Germline values: CDR1 MNHEY, CDR2 SMNVEV (reference sequence). Trimming pared 6 bases from V and 2 bases from J, leaving 14 bases between. This chain's CDR3 is CASSPRAGTYNSPLHF. CDR3 nucleotide sequence: TGTGCCAGCAGCCCGAGGGCAGGGACCTATAATTCACCCCTCCACTTT.

The rearrangement joins TRBV5-4 to TRBJ1-2, with D perhaps matching TRBD1 (6 bases). Looked up from germline, CDR1 is SGHNT and CDR2 is YYREEE (reference sequence). V was shortened by 4 bases and J by 4 bases, with 14 bases between the two germline ends. This CDR3 is 14 amino acids long. The CDR3: CASSGPQGSYGYTF. CDR3 nucleotide sequence: TGTGCCAGCAGCGGACCGCAGGGGTCCTATGGCTACACCTTC.